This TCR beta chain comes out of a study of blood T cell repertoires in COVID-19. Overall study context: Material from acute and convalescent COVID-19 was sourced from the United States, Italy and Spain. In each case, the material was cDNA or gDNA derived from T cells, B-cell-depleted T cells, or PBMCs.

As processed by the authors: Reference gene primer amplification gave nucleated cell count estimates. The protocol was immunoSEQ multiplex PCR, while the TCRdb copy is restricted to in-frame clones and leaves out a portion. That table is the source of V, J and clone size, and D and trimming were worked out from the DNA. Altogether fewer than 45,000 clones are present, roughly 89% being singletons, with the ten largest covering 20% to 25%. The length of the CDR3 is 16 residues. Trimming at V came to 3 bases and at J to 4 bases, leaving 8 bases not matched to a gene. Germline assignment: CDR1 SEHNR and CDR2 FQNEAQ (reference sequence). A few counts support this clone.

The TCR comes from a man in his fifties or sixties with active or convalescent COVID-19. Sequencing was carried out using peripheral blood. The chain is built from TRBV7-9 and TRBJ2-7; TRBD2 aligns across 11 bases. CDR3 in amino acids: CASSFVAGGPRYEQYF. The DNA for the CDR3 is TGTGCCAGCAGCTTTGTAGCGGGAGGGCCTAGGTACGAGCAGTACTTC.